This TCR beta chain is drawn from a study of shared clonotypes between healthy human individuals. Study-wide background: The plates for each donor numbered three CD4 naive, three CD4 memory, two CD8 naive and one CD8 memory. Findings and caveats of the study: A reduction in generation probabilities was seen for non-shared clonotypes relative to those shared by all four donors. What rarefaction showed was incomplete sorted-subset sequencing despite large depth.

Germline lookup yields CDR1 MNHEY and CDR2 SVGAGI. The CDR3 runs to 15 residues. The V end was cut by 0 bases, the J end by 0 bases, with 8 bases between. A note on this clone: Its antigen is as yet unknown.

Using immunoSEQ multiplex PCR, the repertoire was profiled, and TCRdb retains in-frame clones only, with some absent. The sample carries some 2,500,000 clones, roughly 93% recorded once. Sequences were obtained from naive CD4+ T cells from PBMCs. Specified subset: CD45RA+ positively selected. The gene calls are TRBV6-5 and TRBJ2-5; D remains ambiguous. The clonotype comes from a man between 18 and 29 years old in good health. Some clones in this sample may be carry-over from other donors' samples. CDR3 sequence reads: CASSYSARYQETQYF. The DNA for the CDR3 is TGTGCCAGCAGTTACTCTGCCCGTTACCAAGAGACCCAGTACTTC.